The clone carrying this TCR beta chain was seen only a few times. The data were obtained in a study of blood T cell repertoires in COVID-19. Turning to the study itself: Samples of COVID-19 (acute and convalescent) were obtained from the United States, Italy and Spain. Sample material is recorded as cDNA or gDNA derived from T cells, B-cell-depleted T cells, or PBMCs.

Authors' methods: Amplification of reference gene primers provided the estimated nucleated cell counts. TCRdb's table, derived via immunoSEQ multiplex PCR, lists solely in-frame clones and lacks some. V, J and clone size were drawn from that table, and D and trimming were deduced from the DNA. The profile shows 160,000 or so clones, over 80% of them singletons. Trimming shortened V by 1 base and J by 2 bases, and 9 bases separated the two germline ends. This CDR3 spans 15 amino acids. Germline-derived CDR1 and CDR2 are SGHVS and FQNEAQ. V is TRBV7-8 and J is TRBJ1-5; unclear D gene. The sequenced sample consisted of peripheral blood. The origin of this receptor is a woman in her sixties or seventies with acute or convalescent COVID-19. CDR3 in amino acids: CASSLVRVGNQPQHF. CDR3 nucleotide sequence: TGTGCCAGCAGCTTAGTACGGGTGGGCAATCAGCCCCAGCATTTT.